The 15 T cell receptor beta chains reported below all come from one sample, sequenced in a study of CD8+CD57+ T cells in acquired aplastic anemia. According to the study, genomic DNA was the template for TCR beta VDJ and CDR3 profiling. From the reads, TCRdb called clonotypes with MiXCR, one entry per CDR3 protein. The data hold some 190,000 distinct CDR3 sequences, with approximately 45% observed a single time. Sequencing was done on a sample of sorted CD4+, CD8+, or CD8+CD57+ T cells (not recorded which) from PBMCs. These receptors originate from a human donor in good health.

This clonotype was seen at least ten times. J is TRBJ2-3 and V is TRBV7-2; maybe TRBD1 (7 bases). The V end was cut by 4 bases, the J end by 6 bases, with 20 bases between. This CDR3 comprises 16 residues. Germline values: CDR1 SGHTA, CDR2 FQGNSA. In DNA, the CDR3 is TGTGCCAGCAGCTCTCACTCTAGCGACAGGGAGGATACGCAGTATTTT. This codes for CASSSHSSDREDTQYF.

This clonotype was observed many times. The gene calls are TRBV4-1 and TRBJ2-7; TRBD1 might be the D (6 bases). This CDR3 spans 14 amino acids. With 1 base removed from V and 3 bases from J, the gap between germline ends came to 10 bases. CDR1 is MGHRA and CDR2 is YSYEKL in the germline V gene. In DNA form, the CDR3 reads TGCGCCAGCAGCCAAGTCAGGGGAAACTACGAGCAGTACTTC. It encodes CASSQVRGNYEQYF.

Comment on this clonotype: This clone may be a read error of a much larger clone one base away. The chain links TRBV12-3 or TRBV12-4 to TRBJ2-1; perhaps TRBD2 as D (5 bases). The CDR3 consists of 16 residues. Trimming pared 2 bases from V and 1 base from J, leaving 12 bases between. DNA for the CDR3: TGTGCCAGCAGTTTACGTATGGGAGCTTCCTACAATGAGCAGTTCTTC. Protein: CASSLRMGASYNEQFF.

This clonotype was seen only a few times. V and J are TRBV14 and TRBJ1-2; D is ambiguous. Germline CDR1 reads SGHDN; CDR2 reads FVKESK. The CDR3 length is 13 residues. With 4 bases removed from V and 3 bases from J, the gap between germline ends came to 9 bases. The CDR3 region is CASSPDTDYGYTF. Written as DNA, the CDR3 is TGTGCCAGCAGCCCTGACACGGACTATGGCTACACCTTC.

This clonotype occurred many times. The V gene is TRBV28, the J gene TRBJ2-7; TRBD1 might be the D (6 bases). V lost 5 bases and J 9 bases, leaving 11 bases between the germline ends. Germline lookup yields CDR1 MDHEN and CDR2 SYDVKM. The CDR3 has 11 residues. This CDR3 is CASSQDRRQYF. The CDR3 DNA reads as TGTGCCAGCAGTCAAGACAGGAGGCAGTACTTC.

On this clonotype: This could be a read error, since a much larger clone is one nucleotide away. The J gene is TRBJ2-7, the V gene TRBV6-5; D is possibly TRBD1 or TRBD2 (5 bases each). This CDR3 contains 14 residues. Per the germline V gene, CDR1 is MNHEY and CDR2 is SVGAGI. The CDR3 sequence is CAGSYAGDVYEQYF. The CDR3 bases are TGTGCCGGCAGTTACGCTGGGGACGTCTACGAGCAGTACTTC.

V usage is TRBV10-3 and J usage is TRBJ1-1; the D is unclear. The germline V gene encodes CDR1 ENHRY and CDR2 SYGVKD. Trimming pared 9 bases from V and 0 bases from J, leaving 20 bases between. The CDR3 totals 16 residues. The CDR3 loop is CAIAVSREFMNTEAFF. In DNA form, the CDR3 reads TGTGCCATTGCAGTAAGTAGGGAATTCATGAACACTGAAGCTTTCTTT.

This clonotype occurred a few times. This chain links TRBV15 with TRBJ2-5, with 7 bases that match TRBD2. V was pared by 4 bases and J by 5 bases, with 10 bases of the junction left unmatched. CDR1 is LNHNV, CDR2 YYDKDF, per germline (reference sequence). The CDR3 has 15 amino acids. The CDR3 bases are TGTGCCACCAGCACTGAAGCGGGATACGAGGAGACCCAGTACTTC. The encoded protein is CATSTEAGYEETQYF. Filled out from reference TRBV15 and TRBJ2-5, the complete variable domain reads DAMVIQNPRYQVTQFGKPVTLSCSQTLNHNVMYWYQQKSSQAPKLLFHYYDKDFNNEADTPDNFQSRRPNTSFCFLDIRSPGLGDTAMYLCATSTEAGYEETQYFGPGTRLLVL.

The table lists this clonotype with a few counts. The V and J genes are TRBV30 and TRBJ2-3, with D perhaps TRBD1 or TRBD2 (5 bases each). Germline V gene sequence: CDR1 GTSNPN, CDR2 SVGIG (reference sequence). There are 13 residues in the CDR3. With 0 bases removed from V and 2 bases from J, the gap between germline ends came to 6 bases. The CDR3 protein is CAWSVGTTDTQYF. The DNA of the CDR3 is TGTGCCTGGAGTGTGGGGACCACAGATACGCAGTATTTT.

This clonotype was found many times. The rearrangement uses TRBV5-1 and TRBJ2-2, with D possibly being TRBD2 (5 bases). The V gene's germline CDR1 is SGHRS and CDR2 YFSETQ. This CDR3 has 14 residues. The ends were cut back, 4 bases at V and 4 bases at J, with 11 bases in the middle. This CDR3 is CASSPGRGTGELFF. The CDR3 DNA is TGCGCCAGCAGCCCGGGCCGGGGCACCGGGGAGCTGTTTTTT.

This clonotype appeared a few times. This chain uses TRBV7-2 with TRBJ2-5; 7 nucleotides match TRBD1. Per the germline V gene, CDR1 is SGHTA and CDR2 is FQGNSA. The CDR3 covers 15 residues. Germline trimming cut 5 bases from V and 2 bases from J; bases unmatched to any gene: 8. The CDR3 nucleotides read TGTGCCAGCAGCGCCTACGAGGGACAGCAAGAGACCCAGTACTTC. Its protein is CASSAYEGQQETQYF.

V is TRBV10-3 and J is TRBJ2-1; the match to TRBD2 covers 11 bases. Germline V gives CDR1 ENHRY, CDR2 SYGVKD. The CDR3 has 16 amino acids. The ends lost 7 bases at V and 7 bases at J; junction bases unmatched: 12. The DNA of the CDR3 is TGTGCCATCACCGAGGGTAGCGGGGGGGCCACGAATGAGCAGTTCTTC. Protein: CAITEGSGGATNEQFF.

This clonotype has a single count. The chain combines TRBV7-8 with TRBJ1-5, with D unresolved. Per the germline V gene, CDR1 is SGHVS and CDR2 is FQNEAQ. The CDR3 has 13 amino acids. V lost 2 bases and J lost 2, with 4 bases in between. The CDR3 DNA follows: TGTGCCAGCAGCTTACGGCGCAATCAGCCCCAGCATTTT. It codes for CASSLRRNQPQHF.

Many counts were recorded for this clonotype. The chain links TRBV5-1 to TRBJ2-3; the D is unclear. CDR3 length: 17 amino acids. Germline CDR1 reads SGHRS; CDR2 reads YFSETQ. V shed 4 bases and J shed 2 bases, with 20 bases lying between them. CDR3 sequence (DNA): TGCGCCAGCAGCGTGTCGACCTCGGTCCTATACACAGATACGCAGTATTTT. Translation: CASSVSTSVLYTDTQYF.

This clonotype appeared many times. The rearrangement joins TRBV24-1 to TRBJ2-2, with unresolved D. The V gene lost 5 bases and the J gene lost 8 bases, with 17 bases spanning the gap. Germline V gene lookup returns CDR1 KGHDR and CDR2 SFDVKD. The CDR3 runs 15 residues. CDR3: CATSATAEQRGELFF. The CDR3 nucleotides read TGTGCCACCAGTGCTACGGCCGAACAGAGGGGGGAGCTGTTTTTT.